The 26 T cell receptor beta chains below all came from one sample that was sequenced in a study of OX40 agonist ivuxolimab in advanced cancers. The data were produced by immunoSEQ multiplex PCR, yet TCRdb's version contains in-frame clones alone and is incomplete. The repertoire consists of 50,000 to 70,000 clones, with 70% to 90% occurring once and the leading ten covering over 8.5%. Sample: CD4+ or CD8+ T cells sorted from blood, taken in a trial of the OX40 agonist ivuxolimab. The source of these receptors is an adult with an advanced solid tumor such as melanoma, head and neck, liver or kidney cancer.

V and J are TRBV7-9 and TRBJ2-3; 12 bases align to TRBD2. The CDR3 covers 19 residues. V shed 4 bases, J shed 2 bases, and the junction held 13 bases outside the gene matches. Germline values: CDR1 SEHNR, CDR2 FQNEAQ (reference sequence). CDR3 protein: CASSSTTGTSGYDTDTQYF. The CDR3, as DNA: TGTGCCAGCAGCTCAACGACCGGGACTAGCGGGTATGACACAGATACGCAGTATTTT.

This chain uses TRBV30 with TRBJ2-5; 10 bases fit TRBD2. The germline CDR1 and CDR2 sequences are GTSNPN and SVGIG (reference sequence). The CDR3 length is 16 residues. J gave up 5 bases and V 0 bases, and 9 bases lay outside the gene matches. CDR3 sequence: CAWSVPEREGLETQYF. The CDR3 bases are TGTGCCTGGAGTGTACCAGAGCGGGAGGGCTTGGAGACCCAGTACTTC.

V gene TRBV6-1 combines with J gene TRBJ1-1; D unclear. Germline V gene data show CDR1 as MNHNS and CDR2 as SASEGT. Trimming stripped 7 bases from V and 1 base from J, with 13 bases between. This CDR3 contains 14 residues. The CDR3 here is CASISFTGNTEAFF. In DNA form, the CDR3 reads TGTGCCAGCATATCGTTTACGGGGAACACTGAAGCTTTCTTT.

The chain uses TRBV19 and TRBJ1-1; tentative D call: TRBD1 (5 bases). The CDR3 contains 13 residues. Deletions cut 5 bases from V and 2 bases from J, with 9 bases between. CDR1 is LNHDA and CDR2 is SQIVND in the germline V gene (reference sequence). The CDR3 reads CASSWGLNTEAFF. The DNA of the CDR3 is TGTGCCAGTAGTTGGGGGTTAAACACTGAAGCTTTCTTT.

CDR3 sequence: CASSNDRYNEQFF. The CDR3 region has the DNA TGTGCCAGTAGTAATGACCGATACAATGAGCAGTTCTTC. The rearrangement joins TRBV19 to TRBJ2-1; no clear D gene. V lost 4 bases to trimming and J lost 4 bases, with 8 bases between them. Germline V gives CDR1 LNHDA, CDR2 SQIVND (reference sequence). The CDR3 spans 13 residues.

This clone has a single count. CDR3 residues: CASSIPRQGRKNTEAFF. The CDR3 region has the DNA TGTGCCAGTAGTATCCCCAGACAGGGGCGGAAGAACACTGAAGCTTTCTTT. This rearrangement joins TRBV19 to TRBJ1-1; 8 positions match TRBD1. Germline-derived CDR1 and CDR2 are LNHDA and SQIVND (reference sequence). The CDR3 spans 17 residues. Trimming cost V 3 bases and J 1 base; bases outside gene matches: 10. The full variable domain, with the rest looked up from reference TRBV19 and TRBJ1-1, is DGGITQSPKYLFRKEGQNVTLSCEQNLNHDAMYWYRQDPGQGLRLIYYSQIVNDFQKGDIAEGYSVSREKKESFPLTVTSAQKNPTAFYLCASSIPRQGRKNTEAFFGQGTRLTVV.

The V call is TRBV28, the J call TRBJ2-7; TRBD1 aligns across 8 bases. Germline V gives CDR1 MDHEN, CDR2 SYDVKM. J was trimmed by 3 bases and V by 4 bases; bases with no gene match: 8. This CDR3 comprises 15 residues. CDR3 sequence: CASSSPGTGLYEQYV. CDR3 DNA sequence: TGTGCCAGCAGTTCCCCCGGGACAGGTCTCTACGAGCAGTACGTC.

The chain couples TRBV19 to TRBJ2-3; D uncertain. The CDR3 sequence is 15 residues long. Looked up from germline, CDR1 is LNHDA and CDR2 is SQIVND (reference sequence). Trimming took 0 bases from V and 3 from J, leaving 10 bases between them. CDR3 in amino acids: CASSIDRLLTDTQYF. The CDR3 DNA reads TGTGCCAGTAGTATAGATCGGCTTTTAACAGATACGCAGTATTTT.

J is TRBJ1-1 and V is TRBV6-5, with no clear D. The germline CDR1 and CDR2 sequences are MNHEY and SVGAGI. The length of the CDR3 is 13 residues. The germline V and J ends were trimmed by 0 bases and 0 bases, with 2 bases remaining between them. The CDR3 region is CASSYSMNTEAFF. CDR3 sequence (DNA): TGTGCCAGCAGTTACTCGATGAACACTGAAGCTTTCTTT.

The chain links TRBV4-2 to TRBJ2-1; tentatively, D is TRBD2 (6 bases). Germline V gene sequence: CDR1 LGHNA, CDR2 YNFKEQ. This CDR3 region has 15 residues. Trimming took off 3 bases at V and 5 bases at J, with 14 bases between the two ends. The CDR3 loop is CASSQPPGLNNEQFF. CDR3 coding DNA: TGTGCCAGCAGCCAGCCTCCGGGACTCAACAATGAGCAGTTCTTC.

The CDR3 protein is CASSEDNYGYTF. The CDR3 coding sequence is TGCGCCAGCAGTGAAGATAACTATGGCTACACCTTC. The genes are TRBV10-1 and TRBJ1-2, with D unclear. V dropped 3 bases and J dropped 1 base, with 3 bases sitting between them. This CDR3 has 12 amino acids. CDR1 and CDR2 from the germline V gene are WNHNN and SYGVQD (reference sequence).

The J gene is TRBJ2-7, the V gene TRBV18; D may be TRBD2 (6 bases). The CDR3 spans 13 residues. Germline V lookup: CDR1 KGHSH, CDR2 LQKENI. With 3 bases removed from V and 3 bases from J, the gap between germline ends came to 9 bases. The DNA of the CDR3 is TGTGCCAGCTCACCGGCTAGCGACTACGAGCAGTACTTC. Amino acid sequence: CASSPASDYEQYF.

The rearrangement joins TRBV7-9 to TRBJ1-2; 7 bases align to TRBD1. Germline V gives CDR1 SEHNR, CDR2 FQNEAQ (reference sequence). After removal of 1 base from V and 4 bases from J, the junction contained 9 bases not matched to a gene. The CDR3 contains 16 residues. The CDR3 nucleotides read TGTGCCAGCAGCTTAGAAGGGACAGACCAATCCTATGGCTACACCTTC. Protein sequence: CASSLEGTDQSYGYTF.

The chain is built from TRBV19 and TRBJ2-1; 13 bases match TRBD2. There are 14 residues in the CDR3. CDR1 and CDR2 from the germline V gene are LNHDA and SQIVND (reference sequence). With 5 bases clipped from V and 7 bases from J, the junction kept 2 bases outside the gene matches. CDR3 nucleotide sequence: TGTGCCAGTAGTGGACTAGCGGGGGAGAATGAGCAGTTCTTC. This codes for CASSGLAGENEQFF. Together with reference TRBV19 and TRBJ2-1, the CDR3 gives the full variable domain: DGGITQSPKYLFRKEGQNVTLSCEQNLNHDAMYWYRQDPGQGLRLIYYSQIVNDFQKGDIAEGYSVSREKKESFPLTVTSAQKNPTAFYLCASSGLAGENEQFFGPGTRLTVL.

The chain employs TRBV6-5 and TRBJ2-1; D unclear. V gave up 0 bases and J gave up 12 bases, with 15 bases separating them. The CDR3 contains 14 residues. Germline CDR1 is MNHEY and CDR2 is SVGAGI. The CDR3 sequence is CASSYSSSATGQFF. The DNA for the CDR3 is TGTGCCAGCAGTTACTCTTCTTCCGCGACGGGGCAGTTCTTC.

The rearrangement links TRBV5-4 to TRBJ1-1; D gene ambiguous. Trimming shortened V by 4 bases and J by 0 bases, and 13 bases separated the two germline ends. CDR3 length: 15 amino acids. The germline gives CDR1 SGHNT, CDR2 YYREEE (reference sequence). The CDR3 here is CASSTYSLMNTEAFF. CDR3 nucleotides: TGTGCCAGCAGCACCTACAGCCTCATGAACACTGAAGCTTTCTTT.

V is TRBV7-9 and J is TRBJ1-5; 9 positions match TRBD1. V lost 5 bases to trimming and J lost 6 bases; unmatched junction nucleotides: 11. The CDR3 runs 16 residues. Germline lookup yields CDR1 SEHNR and CDR2 FQNEAQ (reference sequence). CDR3 sequence: CASSSTGGWFSQPQHF. DNA of the CDR3: TGTGCCAGCAGCAGCACAGGGGGCTGGTTCAGTCAGCCCCAGCATTTT.

The chain is built from TRBV7-3 and TRBJ2-1; D perhaps matches TRBD1 (7 bases). The V gene lost 5 bases and the J gene lost 7 bases, with 12 bases spanning the gap. CDR3 length: 13 amino acids. Germline CDR1 and CDR2: SGHTA and FQGTGA. The CDR3 DNA sequence: TGTGCCAGCAGCCCTCAGGGGGGAAATGAGCAGTTCTTC. It translates to CASSPQGGNEQFF.

This sequence joins TRBV4-3 and TRBJ2-6; no definite D call. From germline, CDR1 is LGHNA and CDR2 YSLEER. This CDR3 region has 15 residues. Between the trimmed V and J ends, which lost 0 bases and 4 bases, there was a span of 7 bases. The CDR3 loop reads CASSQDLLGANVLTF. The CDR3 DNA follows: TGCGCCAGCAGCCAAGATCTTTTGGGGGCCAACGTCCTGACTTTC.

The chain uses TRBV12-5 and TRBJ1-1, with TRBD1 as a possible D gene (5 bases). From germline, CDR1 is LGHNT and CDR2 FRNRAP. Trimming removed 2 bases at V and 7 bases at J, with 14 bases between. The CDR3 is 14 residues long. The CDR3 loop reads CASGLFGTDNEAFF. The DNA for the CDR3 is TGTGCTAGTGGTTTGTTTGGGACTGACAATGAAGCTTTCTTT.

The chain couples TRBV4-1 to TRBJ2-5; no clear D gene. CDR3 size: 14 residues. Trimming took 2 bases from V and 3 from J, leaving 10 bases between them. Germline V gene sequence: CDR1 MGHRA, CDR2 YSYEKL. CDR3 sequence: CASSQPQMEETQYF. The CDR3, as DNA: TGCGCCAGCAGCCAACCCCAGATGGAAGAGACCCAGTACTTC.

This chain connects TRBV9 to TRBJ1-1; no reliable D call. This CDR3 is built from 15 residues. Germline CDR1 SGDLS, CDR2 YYNGEE. Trimming took 0 bases from V and 1 from J, leaving 10 bases between them. CDR3 loop: CASSVVGNTNTEAFF. As DNA, the CDR3 is TGTGCCAGCAGCGTAGTGGGGAATACGAACACTGAAGCTTTCTTT.

This chain connects TRBV14 to TRBJ2-5; 7 nucleotides agree with TRBD2. This CDR3 has 16 residues. Trimming at V came to 2 bases and at J to 4 bases, leaving 10 bases not matched to a gene. Germline CDR1 SGHDN, CDR2 FVKESK. CDR3 in amino acids: CASSQISGGSGETQYF. The CDR3 DNA follows: TGTGCCAGCAGCCAAATTTCCGGGGGGAGTGGAGAGACCCAGTACTTC.

The rearrangement links TRBV2 to TRBJ2-7, with 8 bases lining up with TRBD2. The length of the CDR3 is 14 residues. The V gene end was trimmed by 6 bases and the J gene end by 3 bases; junction bases not matched to a gene: 7. The germline V gene has CDR1 SNHLY and CDR2 FYNNEI. The CDR3 reads CASSDSGIRYEQYF. DNA of the CDR3: TGTGCCAGCAGCGATAGCGGGATTCGCTACGAGCAGTACTTC. The variable domain in full, completed from reference TRBV2 and TRBJ2-7, reads EPEVTQTPSHQVTQMGQEVILRCVPISNHLYFYWYRQILGQKVEFLVSFYNNEISEKSEIFDDQFSVERPDGSNFTLKIRSTKLEDSAMYFCASSDSGIRYEQYFGPGTRLTVT.

The genes are TRBV5-6 and TRBJ2-1; TRBD1 agrees at 8 bases. This CDR3 region has 16 residues. Germline lookup yields CDR1 SGHDT and CDR2 YYEEEE. Trimming at V came to 4 bases and at J to 3 bases, leaving 9 bases not matched to a gene. The CDR3 loop reads CASSSNRDRLYNEQFF. In nucleotides, the CDR3 is TGTGCCAGCAGCAGCAACCGGGACAGGCTCTACAATGAGCAGTTCTTC.

This chain joins TRBV10-3 and TRBJ2-7; D possibly corresponds to TRBD2 (6 bases). Germline CDR1 is ENHRY and CDR2 is SYGVKD. The ends were cut back, 0 bases at V and 2 bases at J, with 14 bases in the middle. This CDR3 has 16 amino acids. The CDR3 DNA reads as TGTGCCATCAGTGAGTCCACGGGGGAGAGCACCTACGAGCAGTACTTC. As protein: CAISESTGESTYEQYF.